This note documents a single T cell receptor beta chain sequence. A library of TCRbeta sequences, prepared with unique molecular identifiers, was generated. TCRdb reprocessed the PCR reads via MiXCR and lists one record per CDR3 protein. The table includes 450,000 to 500,000 distinct CDR3 sequences, under 15% detected once. The sample is drawn from a study of T-cell reconstitution after alpha-beta-depleted transplantation in children. Trimming removed 3 bases from V and 6 bases from J; junction bases left unmatched: 2. Germline CDR1 reads LGHNA; CDR2 reads YSLEER. This CDR3 contains 14 residues. The sequence came from a human donor who donated a stem cell graft to a child with combined immunodeficiency. This specimen was PBMCs from the stem cell graft donor, taken from the stem cell graft. The chain recombines TRBV4-3 with TRBJ1-4; 9 bases are a match to TRBD1. The CDR3 DNA follows: TGCGCCAGCAGCCAGCGGGACAGGGATGAAAAACTGTTTTTT. It translates to CASSQRDRDEKLFF.